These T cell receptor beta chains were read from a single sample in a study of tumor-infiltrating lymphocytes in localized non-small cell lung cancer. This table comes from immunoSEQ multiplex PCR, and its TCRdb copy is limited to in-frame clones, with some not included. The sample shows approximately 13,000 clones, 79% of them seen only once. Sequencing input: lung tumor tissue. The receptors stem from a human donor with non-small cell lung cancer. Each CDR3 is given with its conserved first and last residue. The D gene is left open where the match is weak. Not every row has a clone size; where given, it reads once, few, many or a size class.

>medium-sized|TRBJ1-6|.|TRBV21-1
CASSHRSRPLHF
TGTGCCAGCAGCCACAGGTCGCGGCCCCTCCACTTT
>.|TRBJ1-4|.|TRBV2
CASRKNTGFGANEKLFF
TGTGCCAGCAGGAAAAATACAGGGTTCGGTGCTAATGAAAAACTGTTTTTT
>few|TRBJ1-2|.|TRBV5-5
CASSRTDYGYTF
TGTGCCAGCAGCAGGACAGACTATGGCTACACCTTC
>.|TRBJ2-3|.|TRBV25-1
CASSYHADTQYF
TGTGCCAGCAGCTATCATGCAGATACGCAGTATTTT
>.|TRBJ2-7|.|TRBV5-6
CASSLGTALYEQYF
TGTGCCAGCAGCTTGGGGACGGCCCTTTACGAGCAGTACTTC
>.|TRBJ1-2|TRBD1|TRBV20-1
CSARETGPYTF
TGCAGTGCTAGAGAGACAGGGCCCTACACCTTC
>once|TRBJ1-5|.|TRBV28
CASSLKRDQPQHF
TGTGCCAGCAGTTTAAAAAGAGATCAGCCCCAGCATTTT
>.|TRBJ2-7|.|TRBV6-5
CASSYDIGHTYEQYF
TGTGCCAGCTCCTATGATATAGGACACACTTACGAGCAGTACTTC
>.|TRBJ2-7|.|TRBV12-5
CASGLVVKGVDEQYF
TGTGCTAGTGGTTTGGTTGTGAAGGGAGTCGACGAGCAGTACTTC
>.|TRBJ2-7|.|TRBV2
CASSRGPTTLYEQYF
TGTGCCAGCAGCCGTGGGCCAACAACTCTCTACGAGCAGTACTTC
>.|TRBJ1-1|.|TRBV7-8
CASSAPYPGAGVNTEAFF
TGTGCCAGCAGCGCCCCATACCCGGGGGCCGGAGTGAACACTGAAGCTTTCTTT
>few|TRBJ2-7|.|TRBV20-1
CSASFGEQYF
TGCAGTGCTAGTTTCGGGGAGCAGTACTTC
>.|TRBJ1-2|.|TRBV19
CASSSYGYTF
TGTGCCAGTTCGAGCTATGGCTACACCTTC
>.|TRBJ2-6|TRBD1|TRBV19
CASSTDRGHSGANVLTF
TGTGCCAGTAGTACGGACAGGGGGCATTCTGGGGCCAACGTCCTGACTTTC
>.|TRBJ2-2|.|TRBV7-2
CASSLSLSRGTGELFF
TGTGCCAGCAGCTTATCACTAAGTAGGGGCACCGGGGAGCTGTTTTTT
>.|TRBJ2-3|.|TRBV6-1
CASRFTRGLTDTQYF
TGTGCCAGCAGGTTTACTAGGGGCCTCACAGATACGCAGTATTTT
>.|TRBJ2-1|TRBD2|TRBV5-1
CASSLNGGSLDEQFF
TGCGCCAGCAGCTTGAACGGCGGGAGTTTAGATGAGCAGTTCTTC
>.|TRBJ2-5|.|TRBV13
CASSPGTTQETQYF
TGTGCCAGCAGCCCCGGGACAACCCAAGAGACCCAGTACTTC
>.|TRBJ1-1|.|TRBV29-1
CSVVWGALQGGNTEAFF
TGCAGCGTTGTATGGGGGGCTCTGCAAGGGGGGAACACTGAAGCTTTCTTT
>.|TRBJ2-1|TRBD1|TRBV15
CATSRDRGYNEQFF
TGTGCCACCAGCAGGGACAGGGGTTACAATGAGCAGTTCTTC
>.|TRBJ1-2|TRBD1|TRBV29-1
CSVVTGAVRSYGYTF
TGCAGCGTTGTTACAGGGGCCGTACGCTCCTATGGCTACACCTTC
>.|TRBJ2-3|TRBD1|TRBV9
CASSVTPGTGVLVTDTQYF
TGTGCCAGCAGCGTAACCCCGGGGACAGGGGTTTTAGTTACAGATACGCAGTATTTT
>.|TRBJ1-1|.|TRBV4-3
CASSQTAGVTEAFF
TGCGCCAGCAGCCAGACTGCAGGGGTCACTGAAGCTTTCTTT
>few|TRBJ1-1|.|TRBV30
CAWKRGVGRAYSRAEAFF
TGTGCCTGGAAAAGGGGTGTTGGCAGGGCTTACTCTAGGGCTGAAGCTTTCTTT
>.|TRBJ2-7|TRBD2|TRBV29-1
CSVPVAGAYEQYF
TGCAGCGTTCCGGTAGCGGGAGCCTACGAGCAGTACTTC
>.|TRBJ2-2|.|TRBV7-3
CASSLGPPGSGLNTGELFF
TGTGCCAGCAGCTTAGGGCCTCCGGGTAGTGGACTAAACACCGGGGAGCTGTTTTTT
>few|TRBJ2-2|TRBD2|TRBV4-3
CASSRTSSNGELFF
TGCGCCAGCAGCCGGACTAGCTCTAACGGGGAGCTGTTTTTT
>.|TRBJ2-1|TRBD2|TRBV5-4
CASSLVAGEGREQFF
TGTGCCAGCAGCTTGGTAGCGGGGGAGGGTAGGGAGCAGTTCTTC
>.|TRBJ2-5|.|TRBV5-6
CASSLGLRGETQYF
TGTGCCAGCAGCTTGGGCCTCAGAGGAGAGACCCAGTACTTC
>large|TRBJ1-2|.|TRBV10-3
CAISDAGYGYTF
TGTGCCATCAGTGATGCAGGCTATGGCTACACCTTC
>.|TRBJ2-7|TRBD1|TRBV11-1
CASSSRQGARNEQYF
TGTGCCAGCAGCTCGCGACAGGGGGCTAGAAACGAGCAGTACTTC
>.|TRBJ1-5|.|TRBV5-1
CASSLGAEGRNQPQHF
TGCGCCAGCAGCTTGGGGGCGGAGGGCCGCAATCAGCCCCAGCATTTT
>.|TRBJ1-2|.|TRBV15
CATSRPGAGNYGYTF
TGTGCCACCAGCAGACCGGGAGCCGGAAACTATGGCTACACCTTC